The 21 T cell receptor beta chains below all came from one sample that was sequenced in a study of T-cell reconstitution after alpha-beta-depleted transplantation in children. The TCRbeta library incorporated unique molecular identifiers. TCRdb redid the calling of the PCR reads with MiXCR, one entry per CDR3 protein. This table holds about 980,000 distinct CDR3 sequences, less than 30% found once. Sample: PBMCs, mostly from graft donor cells, taken 360 days after TCRalphabeta/CD19-depleted stem cell transplant. These receptors originate from a boy under two years old who had a stem cell transplant for SCID, so the T cells may come from the graft donor.

A few counts support this clonotype. The rearrangement joins TRBV20-1 to TRBJ1-1, with a weak D call TRBD1 (6 bases). The CDR3 is 14 residues long. Germline lookup yields CDR1 DFQATT and CDR2 SNEGSKA (reference sequence). Trimming shortened V by 4 bases and J by 3 bases, and 15 bases separated the two germline ends. CDR3 sequence reads: CSATRGNLDTEAFF. The DNA for the CDR3 is TGCAGTGCTACGAGGGGGAACTTGGACACTGAAGCTTTCTTT.

The chain uses TRBV27 and TRBJ2-5; no definite D call. Trimming cost V 6 bases and J 0 bases, with 14 bases left between them. CDR1 is MNHEY, CDR2 SMNVEV, per germline (reference sequence). CDR3 size: 15 residues. CDR3 sequence: CASSLVGEYQETQYF. The CDR3 nucleotides are TGTGCCAGCAGCCTAGTTGGCGAGTACCAAGAGACCCAGTACTTC.

In this sample, this clonotype turned up a few times. J is TRBJ2-7 and V is TRBV27, with 7 bases lining up with TRBD1. Germline values: CDR1 MNHEY, CDR2 SMNVEV (reference sequence). J was trimmed by 5 bases and V by 5 bases; bases with no gene match: 12. This CDR3 comprises 15 residues. The CDR3 sequence is CASSTLQGTENEQYF. CDR3 sequence (DNA): TGTGCCAGCAGTACCTTACAAGGGACAGAGAACGAGCAGTACTTC.

CDR3 nucleotides: TGTGCCAGCAGTGGGTCAGGTGGTCAGCCCCAGCATTTT. Translating it yields CASSGSGGQPQHF. This chain joins TRBV6-1 and TRBJ1-5, with no clear D. The ends were cut back, 4 bases at V and 6 bases at J, with 10 bases in the middle. This CDR3 is 13 amino acids long. The V gene's germline CDR1 is MNHNS and CDR2 SASEGT.

This clonotype has a count of ten or more. The CDR3 protein is CASSWAGGTDTQYF. The CDR3 nucleotides are TGTGCCAGCAGTTGGGCGGGGGGCACAGATACGCAGTATTTT. The chain recombines TRBV12-3 or TRBV12-4 with TRBJ2-3; TRBD2 matches at 7 bases. The V gene end was trimmed by 4 bases and the J gene end by 1 base; junction bases not matched to a gene: 2. This CDR3 is 14 amino acids long.

As regards this clonotype: The junction and the germline gene differ at one end; a read error may be behind it. The V gene is TRBV15, the J gene TRBJ2-4; tentatively, D is TRBD1 or TRBD2 (5 bases each). CDR1 LNHNV and CDR2 YYDKDF come from the germline V gene (reference sequence). The CDR3 has 14 residues. CDR3 sequence (DNA): TGTGCCACCAACAGAGTTACGGGGCGGGACATTCAGTACTTC. As protein: CATNRVTGRDIQYF.

This chain joins TRBV5-1 and TRBJ2-1; 9 bases line up with TRBD2. CDR1 SGHRS and CDR2 YFSETQ come from the germline V gene. Trimming cost V 4 bases and J 6 bases; bases outside gene matches: 8. This CDR3 has 15 amino acids. CDR3 loop: CASSPGTSLGNEQFF. The CDR3 DNA reads TGCGCCAGCAGCCCAGGGACTAGCTTAGGCAATGAGCAGTTCTTC.

This clonotype came up a few times. The chain recombines TRBV15 with TRBJ2-7; D gene ambiguous. Germline CDR1 and CDR2: LNHNV and YYDKDF (reference sequence). The CDR3 runs 13 residues. Trimming cost V 1 base and J 3 bases, with 7 bases left between them. In DNA form, the CDR3 reads TGTGCCACCAGCAGAGGGGATTTCTACGAGCAGTACTTC. As protein: CATSRGDFYEQYF.

This clonotype appeared once. This sequence joins TRBV6-5 and TRBJ1-2; D gene unclear. Germline assignment: CDR1 MNHEY and CDR2 SVGAGI. CDR3 length: 16 residues. V shed 2 bases and J shed 3 bases, with 16 bases lying between them. The CDR3 nucleotides are TGTGCCAGCAGTTACGGTCTGGGGATTGGCTACTATGGCTACACCTTC. Translating it yields CASSYGLGIGYYGYTF.

The chain couples TRBV6-5 to TRBJ2-1, with 10 bases lining up with TRBD2. V lost 0 bases and J lost 3; bases outside the gene matches: 2. CDR1 is MNHEY and CDR2 is SVGAGI in the germline V gene. This CDR3 has 16 amino acids. CDR3 sequence: CASSYSSGGVYNEQFF. As DNA, the CDR3 is TGTGCCAGCAGTTACTCCAGCGGGGGGGTCTACAATGAGCAGTTCTTC.

This rearrangement joins TRBV7-6 to TRBJ2-7; TRBD1 agrees at 9 bases. CDR1 is SGHVS and CDR2 is FNYEAQ in the germline V gene. V was pared by 6 bases and J by 7 bases, with 13 bases of the junction left unmatched. CDR3 size: 15 residues. CDR3 sequence (DNA): TGTGCCAGCAGTCCCGGGACAGGGTTTGTTTGGGAGCAGTACTTC. Translation: CASSPGTGFVWEQYF.

This clonotype has a handful of counts. This chain joins TRBV29-1 and TRBJ2-3, with 8 bases aligning to TRBD1. Unmatched junction bases numbered 6, after V lost 6 bases and J lost 1 base. Germline V CDR1 and CDR2: SQVTM, ANQGSEA. CDR3 length equals 14 residues. CDR3 bases: TGCAGCGTGACCAGGGGGCAGGGCACAGATACGCAGTATTTT. Protein sequence: CSVTRGQGTDTQYF.

J is TRBJ1-5 and V is TRBV5-6; D gene ambiguous. Germline V gene sequence: CDR1 SGHDT, CDR2 YYEEEE. Trimming removed 2 bases from V and 1 base from J, with 10 bases in between. The CDR3 totals 15 residues. The CDR3 DNA sequence: TGTGCCAGCAGCTTCAGATCGAGAAGCAATCAGCCCCAGCATTTT. It encodes CASSFRSRSNQPQHF.

This clonotype was detected only a few times. CDR3 in DNA: TGCGCCAGCAGCGATCGGACAGGGAAAGGGAATGAGCAGTTCTTC. It is translated as CASSDRTGKGNEQFF. The V call is TRBV5-1, the J call TRBJ2-1, with TRBD1 matching 8 bases. This CDR3 comprises 15 residues. Germline V gene data show CDR1 as SGHRS and CDR2 as YFSETQ. V lost 4 bases, J lost 7 bases, and 10 bases stayed unmatched.

The chain recombines TRBV30 with TRBJ1-1, with 7 bases identical to TRBD1. V was clipped by 4 bases and J by 10 bases; unmatched bases: 12. Germline V gene sequence: CDR1 GTSNPN, CDR2 SVGIG (reference sequence). The CDR3 has 13 residues. CDR3 nucleotide sequence: TGTGCCTGGACTCCAATGACAGGGAAATCAGCTTTCTTT. Translation: CAWTPMTGKSAFF.

This clonotype was picked up one time. The gene calls are TRBV18 and TRBJ2-7; 9 nucleotides line up with TRBD1. Germline CDR1 KGHSH, CDR2 LQKENI. With V trimmed by 3 bases and J by 2 bases, 8 bases remained unmatched. The CDR3 covers 16 residues. The CDR3 region is CASSPPGQGNAYEQYF. The CDR3 nucleotides are TGTGCCAGCTCACCTCCGGGACAGGGAAACGCCTACGAGCAGTACTTC.

This clonotype was recorded many times. The chain recombines TRBV27 with TRBJ2-7, with TRBD1 matching 7 bases. Per the germline V gene, CDR1 is MNHEY and CDR2 is SMNVEV (reference sequence). CDR3 length: 14 residues. V dropped 5 bases and J dropped 2; count of bases not matched to a gene: 6. DNA for the CDR3: TGTGCCAGCAGTCTCGACAGGGTTGCCTACGAGCAGTACTTC. Translation: CASSLDRVAYEQYF.

This clonotype was observed many times. The chain employs TRBV6-5 and TRBJ2-5, with D perhaps TRBD2 (7 bases). In germline, CDR1 is MNHEY, CDR2 SVGAGI. Trimming stripped 6 bases from V and 4 bases from J, with 15 bases between. The CDR3 has 14 residues. The CDR3 nucleotides read TGTGCCAGCAGCTCCTCGGCGGGGGCAGAGACCCAGTACTTC. Translation gives CASSSSAGAETQYF.

CDR3 DNA: TGTGCCAGCAGCTTACGGGACAGGGCCACTGAAGCTTTCTTT. Translating it yields CASSLRDRATEAFF. The V and J genes are TRBV7-6 and TRBJ1-1, with TRBD1 matching 9 bases. V shed 2 bases, J shed 4 bases, and the junction held 2 bases outside the gene matches. The CDR3 has 14 residues. The germline V gene encodes CDR1 SGHVS and CDR2 FNYEAQ.

The V gene is TRBV7-9, the J gene TRBJ1-1; D may be TRBD1 (5 bases). The CDR3 loop spans 13 amino acids. Looked up from germline, CDR1 is SEHNR and CDR2 is FQNEAQ (reference sequence). Deletions cut 1 base from V and 6 bases from J, with 9 bases between. CDR3 residues: CASSLGQGPEAFF. DNA for the CDR3: TGTGCCAGCAGCTTAGGTCAGGGTCCTGAAGCTTTCTTT.

This clonotype was picked up a small number of times. V is TRBV27 and J is TRBJ2-1; D possibly uses TRBD1 or TRBD2 (5 bases each). Germline V gene data show CDR1 as MNHEY and CDR2 as SMNVEV (reference sequence). This CDR3 comprises 15 residues. V was pared by 6 bases and J by 3 bases, with 15 bases between. The CDR3 DNA follows: TGTGCCAGCAGGGGCCTGGGGGTAGTCTACAATGAGCAGTTCTTC. It is translated as CASRGLGVVYNEQFF.